Given below is one TCR beta chain in context. This clonotype was seen at least ten times. What this receptor recognizes is not known. There are no base qualities to consult, and no much larger clone falls within one base. The data stem from a study of regulatory T cells in long-lasting Graves disease (dated by TCRdb to about 2021). Regarding the research as a whole: Persistent Graves' disease meant more than 5 years of antithyroid drug treatment with TSH receptor autoantibodies that stayed positive. Patients with persistent Graves' disease were compared with patients with newly diagnosed Graves' disease using TCR sequencing and RNA sequencing of peripheral blood. The study was registered as a clinical trial and conducted in China. TCR sequencing covered roughly 13 persistent and around 20 newly diagnosed Graves' disease patients, some 33 samples in total. Antithyroid drugs had been taken for around 9.8 years on average by persistent Graves' disease patients in the clinical cohort. The full study reports these points: The authors noted that the small sample size was a limitation that may lower accuracy. The study examined only peripheral blood because the primary lesion, thyroid tissue, could not be accessed. Persistent Graves' disease patients showed lower TCR Shannon entropy and fewer highly expanded clones than newly diagnosed patients, suggesting clonal expansion. More public clonotypes were shared among persistent patients (over 2,500) than among newly diagnosed patients (roughly 1,000). Only the TCR beta chain was sequenced and analyzed.

The time point tag for this specimen amounts to: persistent/refractory GD, antithyroid drugs over 5 years with positive TRAb. For both TCR sequencing and RNA sequencing, RNA was extracted from PBMCs in TRIzol. The diagnosis of Graves' disease was made according to American Thyroid Association guidelines. Patients were recruited from an endocrinology department in Xi'an, China. Each patient gave around 9.2 milliliters of peripheral blood, collected in an EDTA anticoagulant tube. Ficoll Paque Plus density gradient separation was used to isolate PBMCs, and no further T cell sorting was done. RNA quality was checked with an Agilent 2100 Bioanalyzer and agarose gel, and concentration with a NanoDrop 2000. To prepare the library, multiplex PCR was applied. For sequencing, an Illumina HiSeq 4000 was employed. TCR beta libraries were built with iRepertoire HTBI primers and Arm-PCR amplification of CDR3 regions. Gel purification was performed on PCR products prior to sequencing. From the authors' description of their analysis: Across samples, roughly 60 TRBV and 12 to 15 TRBJ segments were identified and used for gene usage analysis of CDR3 amino acid clonotypes. COPE and FqMerger were used to merge the filtered high-quality paired reads into contigs. BLAST was used to align contigs to IMGT TRBV, TRBD and TRBJ reference genes, with CDR3 defined following IMGT. Any clonotype with a frequency above 0.1% was classified as a highly expanded clone. Shannon entropy served as the measure of repertoire diversity, while the Gini coefficient captured V-J evenness. A clonotype found in more than one individual was treated as public. Using fastp trimming at Q25 and MiXCR clonotype assembly, TCRdb reanalyzed the public sequencing data and kept in-frame beta chains. Every CDR3 protein is listed once, alongside the most common genes and DNA of its rows. The V and J calls and clone size are TCRdb's, not the authors'. Across this sample there are hundreds of thousands of distinct CDR3 sequences, with around 20% seen only once. The top ten hold roughly 27% of the sample.

This TCR was sampled from a female donor with Graves disease. Source: peripheral blood mononuclear cells (PBMCs), taken when the disease was refractory, from a patient treated with antithyroid drugs.

The DNA sequence reads TGTGCCACCAGCAGGACAGGGGATAATTCACCCCTCCACTTT. This is translated as CATSRTGDNSPLHF. The sequence links TRBV15 to TRBJ1-6, and TRBD1 aligns with 8 junction nucleotides. From the germline V gene (reference sequence), CDR1 is LNHNV and CDR2 is YYDKDF. Compared with germline, V lacks 3 bases and J lacks 5 bases; bases without a gene match: 0. CDR3 length: 14 amino acids, cysteine to phenylalanine. The sequence is cut down to CDR3 DNA, 42 bases in frame from base 1.